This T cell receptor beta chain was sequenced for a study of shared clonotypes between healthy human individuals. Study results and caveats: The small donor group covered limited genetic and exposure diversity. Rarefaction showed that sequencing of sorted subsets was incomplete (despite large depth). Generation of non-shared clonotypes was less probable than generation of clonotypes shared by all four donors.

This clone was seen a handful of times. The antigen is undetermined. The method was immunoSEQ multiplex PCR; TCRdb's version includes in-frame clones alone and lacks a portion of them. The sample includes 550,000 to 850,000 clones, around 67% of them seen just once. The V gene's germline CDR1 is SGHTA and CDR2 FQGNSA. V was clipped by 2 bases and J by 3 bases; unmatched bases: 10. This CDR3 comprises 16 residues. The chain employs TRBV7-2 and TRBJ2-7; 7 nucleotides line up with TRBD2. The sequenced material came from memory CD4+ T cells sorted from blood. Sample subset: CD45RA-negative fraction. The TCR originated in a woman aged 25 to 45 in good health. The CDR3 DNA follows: TGTGCCAGCAGCTTACAAGCGGCGGGAGCGAACTACGAGCAGTACTTC. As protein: CASSLQAAGANYEQYF. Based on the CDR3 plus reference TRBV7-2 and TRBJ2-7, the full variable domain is GAGVSQSPSNKVTEKGKDVELRCDPISGHTALYWYRQSLGQGLEFLIYFQGNSAPDKSGLPSDRFSAERTGGSVSTLTIQRTQQEDSAVYLCASSLQAAGANYEQYFGPGTRLTVT.